This TCR beta chain was recovered during a study of blood T cells in healthy people across ages. In regard to this clonotype: Its antigen remains unidentified.

V shed 5 bases, J shed 4 bases, and the junction held 2 bases outside the gene matches. CDR1 and CDR2 (germline): SQVTM, ANQGSEA. The length of the CDR3 is 13 residues. Study results and limitations: Among T cells, TCR beta diversity per million cells dropped roughly linearly as age rose.

Alongside a J-beta primer mix, a sample-barcoded 5' primer served in a second PCR lasting about 7 to 11 cycles. One entry per CDR3 protein results from TCRdb running MiXCR on the 5' RACE reads. The sample yields 600,000 to 900,000 distinct CDR3 sequences, approximately 24% seen once. These same records also appear under a second study, on T cells of mothers and their children. That study adds: Per mother, over 9 million TCR beta CDR3 reads were obtained; per child, approximately 3 million.

This TCR came from a boy younger than 18 in good health. The rearrangement joins TRBV29-1 to TRBJ2-5, with TRBD2 matching over 12 bases. The sequencing sample was made of blood. CDR3 protein: CSVTSGGPETQYF. The CDR3 DNA reads TGCAGCGTTACTAGCGGGGGGCCAGAGACCCAGTACTTC.